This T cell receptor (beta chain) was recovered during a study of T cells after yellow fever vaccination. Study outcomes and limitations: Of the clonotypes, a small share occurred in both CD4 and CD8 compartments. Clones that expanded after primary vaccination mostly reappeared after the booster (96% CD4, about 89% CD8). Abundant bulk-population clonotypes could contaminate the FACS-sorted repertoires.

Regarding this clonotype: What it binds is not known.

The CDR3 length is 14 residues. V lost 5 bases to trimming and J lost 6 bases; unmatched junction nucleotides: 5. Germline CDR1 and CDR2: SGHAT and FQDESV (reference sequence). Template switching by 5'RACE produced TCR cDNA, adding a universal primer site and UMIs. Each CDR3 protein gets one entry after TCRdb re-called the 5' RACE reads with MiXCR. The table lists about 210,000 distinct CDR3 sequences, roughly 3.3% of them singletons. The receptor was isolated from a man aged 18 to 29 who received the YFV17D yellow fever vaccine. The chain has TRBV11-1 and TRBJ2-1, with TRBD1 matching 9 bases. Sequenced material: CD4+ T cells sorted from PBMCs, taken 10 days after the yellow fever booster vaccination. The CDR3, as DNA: TGTGCCAGCAGCGCCGGGACAGGGCCCAATGAGCAGTTCTTC. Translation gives CASSAGTGPNEQFF.